This entry features one TCR beta chain sequence. This sample is part of a study of blood T cell repertoires in COVID-19. Some clones are missing from TCRdb's copy, which holds only in-frame ones; the method was immunoSEQ multiplex PCR. The data contain 65,000 to 80,000 clones, 70% to 90% of them singletons. Germline-derived CDR1 and CDR2 are LGHNA and YNFKEQ. V shed 3 bases and J shed 1 base, with 13 bases lying between them. CDR3 length: 15 amino acids. The J gene is TRBJ2-7, the V gene TRBV4-2; D possibly corresponds to TRBD1 (6 bases). The sequenced sample consisted of peripheral blood. The sequence derives from a man in his fifties with active COVID-19. CDR3 DNA: TGTGCCAGCAGCCACGCCTCTACAGGGTCCTACGAGCAGTACTTC. It translates to CASSHASTGSYEQYF.